These T cell receptor beta chains were read from a single sample in a study of blood T cells in healthy people across ages. TCRdb re-derived calls from the 5' RACE reads in MiXCR, one entry per CDR3 protein. The sample lists about 1.1 million distinct CDR3 sequences, 30% to 40% seen once, with about an eighth in the top ten. Material: blood. The source is a man aged 18 to 30 in good health. Each CDR3 is given with its conserved first and last residue.

V	J	CDR3
TRBV6-2/TRBV6-3	TRBJ1-4	CASSYSIGDSPSGATNEKLFF
TRBV29-1	TRBJ2-1	CSVERAGVGGEQFF
TRBV20-1	TRBJ2-1	CSARDLGVTGEQFF
TRBV7-9	TRBJ1-3	CASTLLTSSGNTIYF
TRBV21-1	TRBJ2-3	CASSRTSGGALDTQYF
TRBV6-2/TRBV6-3	TRBJ2-7	CASSGQGREEAQYF
TRBV11-1	TRBJ2-7	CASSLGPTGTYEQYF
TRBV18	TRBJ1-2	CVSSPPSRGNYGYTF
TRBV6-2/TRBV6-3	TRBJ1-5	CASSYHLGNQPQHF
TRBV3-1	TRBJ2-1	CASSQTGGAGGSYNEQFF
TRBV20-1	TRBJ2-1	CSARDDRVSPYNEQFF
TRBV2	TRBJ1-1	CASSGGAGNTEAFF
TRBV29-1	TRBJ1-4	CSVGGVLLEKLFF
TRBV10-2	TRBJ2-3	CASSPGGEATDTQYF
TRBV20-1	TRBJ1-1	CSATIAGTGFPDTEAFF
TRBV20-1	TRBJ1-2	CSARSPDALEKGYTF
TRBV18	TRBJ2-5	CASSRGTASNEQYF
TRBV7-9	TRBJ2-2	CASSPGPNPTNSGELFF
TRBV20-1	TRBJ1-2	CSATDRRRGLWGYTF
TRBV7-9	TRBJ1-1	CATREGMNTEAFF
TRBV28	TRBJ1-2	CASSTGVIMNYGYTF
TRBV3-1	TRBJ2-5	CASSYSMVPGGGYF
TRBV6-2/TRBV6-3	TRBJ2-7	CASSYSEALYEQYF
TRBV12-3/TRBV12-4	TRBJ2-5	CASSSVQGARKETQYF
TRBV5-1	TRBJ1-1	CASMRDGAFAEAFF
TRBV4-3	TRBJ2-3	CASSQDAASDTQYF
TRBV6-5	TRBJ1-3	CASSYSSGRNSGNTIYF
TRBV4-3	TRBJ2-7	CASSQVVRGGYEQYF
TRBV7-2	TRBJ1-1	CASSGRVTSPEAFF
TRBV18	TRBJ1-1	CASSDLGGDNTEAFF
TRBV6-6	TRBJ1-6	CASSYSKDDNSPLHF
TRBV4-2	TRBJ1-4	CASSQAPPGEREKLFF
TRBV9	TRBJ2-2	CASSVNPSGGATGELFF
TRBV12-3/TRBV12-4	-	CASSLGLDGAEQYF
TRBV7-9	TRBJ1-2	CASSLEETGGYTF